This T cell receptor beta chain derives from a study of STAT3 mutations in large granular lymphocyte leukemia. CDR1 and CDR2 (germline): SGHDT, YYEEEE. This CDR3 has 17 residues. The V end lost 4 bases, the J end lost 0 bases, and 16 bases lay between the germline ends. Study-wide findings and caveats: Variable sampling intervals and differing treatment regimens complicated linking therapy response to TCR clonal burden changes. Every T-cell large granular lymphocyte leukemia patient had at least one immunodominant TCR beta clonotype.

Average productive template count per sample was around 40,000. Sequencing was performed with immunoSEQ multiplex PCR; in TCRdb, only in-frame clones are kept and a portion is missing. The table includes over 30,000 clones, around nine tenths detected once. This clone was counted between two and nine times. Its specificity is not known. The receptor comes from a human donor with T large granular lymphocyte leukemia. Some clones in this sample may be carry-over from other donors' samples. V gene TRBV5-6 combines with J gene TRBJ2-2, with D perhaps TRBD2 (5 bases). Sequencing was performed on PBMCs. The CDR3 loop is CASSPGGLFANTGELFF. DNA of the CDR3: TGTGCCAGCAGCCCTGGCGGGCTCTTTGCGAACACCGGGGAGCTGTTTTTT.